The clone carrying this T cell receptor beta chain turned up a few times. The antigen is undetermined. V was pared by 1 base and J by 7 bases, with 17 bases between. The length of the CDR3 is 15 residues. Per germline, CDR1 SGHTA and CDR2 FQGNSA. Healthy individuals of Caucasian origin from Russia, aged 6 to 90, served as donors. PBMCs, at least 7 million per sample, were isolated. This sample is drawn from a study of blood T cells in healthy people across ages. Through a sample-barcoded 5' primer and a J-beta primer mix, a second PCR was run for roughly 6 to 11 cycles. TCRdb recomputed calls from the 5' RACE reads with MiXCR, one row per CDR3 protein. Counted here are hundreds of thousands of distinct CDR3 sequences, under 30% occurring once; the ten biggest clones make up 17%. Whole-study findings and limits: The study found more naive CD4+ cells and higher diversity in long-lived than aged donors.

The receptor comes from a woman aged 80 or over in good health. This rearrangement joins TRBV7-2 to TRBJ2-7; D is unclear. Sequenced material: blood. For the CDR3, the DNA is TGTGCCAGCAGCTTAGTTAGCAGCAATTACAATGAGCAGTACTTC. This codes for CASSLVSSNYNEQYF.